This TCR beta chain was identified in a study of PD-L1 blockade in urothelial cancer (dated by TCRdb to between 2016 and 2019). Concerning the study at large: Every patient began therapy at some point between 2014 and 2015 and was given atezolizumab 1,200 mg intravenously every 3 weeks. In the same patients, whole exome sequencing and RNA sequencing of pretreatment tumors were performed in addition to TCR sequencing. Durable clinical benefit was defined as a progression-free survival longer than 6 months, and TCR features were additionally tested against progression-free survival and overall survival. Durable clinical benefit was achieved by nine patients and was not achieved by 20 patients. Blood samples gave median yields of around 150,000 T cells and 65,000 to 85,000 unique TCRs, along with a median clonality of about 0.084. About 85% of the roughly 29 patients were identified as males with urothelial cancer of bladder origin, and a prior smoking history was reported by 18 of 29 patients. An ECOG performance status of 0 or 1 was recorded for the patients, and 0 to 3 prior chemotherapy regimens had been received by the patients. TCR sequencing covered pretreatment tumor samples and matched, serially collected peripheral blood taken before and after atezolizumab treatment. The study, an exploratory multi-omic analysis, examined somatic, immune and clinical correlates of response to PD-L1 blockade with atezolizumab in urothelial cancer. Blood samples were analyzed at two time points: 3 weeks after treatment start (second dose) and 6 weeks after treatment start. Pretreatment blood TCR-seq was available for about 27 patients, at least one posttreatment blood collection was obtained for 25 or so patients, and tumor TCR-seq was available for 25 or so patients. Overall study results and their limits: Improved progression-free and overall survival was found to be associated with pretreatment peripheral blood TCR clonality below the median. Because of the small sample size (n of about 30) and the many exploratory analyses performed, the results are intended to be regarded as hypothesis-generating. At 3 weeks after the start of treatment, tumor-associated TCR clones in peripheral blood had expanded more in patients with durable benefit (n of about 20, p = 0.022).

Note on this clone: What antigen it recognizes has not been identified. Base quality data are lacking; no much larger clone is found one base away.

Each PCR received spiked-in synthetic TCR analog templates so that absolute template abundance could be estimated from read counts. The immunoSEQ assay used bias-controlled V and J gene primers to amplify TCRbeta CDR3 regions from genomic DNA. Sequencing of rearranged TCRbeta segments was done at approximately 20X coverage. Under the source paper's analysis protocol: Clustering was used to correct sequencing errors, and CDR3s were annotated against IMGT to assign V, D and J genes. Downstream analyses used only productive TCRbeta rearrangements, leaving out any out-of-frame or stop-codon sequences. To compute clonality, Shannon entropy was normalized by the log of the number of unique productive sequences and then subtracted from one. Clones differing between time points or between blood and tumor were identified by Fisher's exact test with Benjamini-Hochberg correction at adjusted p below 0.01. TCRdb limited this immuneACCESS table to in-frame rearrangements with V and J called. A share of clones is missing; checked studies link under half to unresolved V genes, and the rest is unexplained. V, J and clone size reflect that table, while D and trimming were determined from the DNA. This sample is represented by 15,000 to 20,000 clones; about 80% of them were singletons. Together, the top ten hold 1.5% to 2% of the sample.

The CDR3 contains 18 residues, cysteine and phenylalanine counted. The kept DNA is CDR3 alone, 54 bases in frame from the first base. CDR1 SGHDT and CDR2 YYEEEE were looked up in the germline V gene. The V and J ends are trimmed by 3 bases and 0 bases, leaving 16 bases between them. The label giving this sample's time point can be read as: peripheral blood 6 weeks after treatment start. A total of 25 to 30 patients with locally advanced or metastatic urothelial carcinoma, treated at Memorial Sloan Kettering on a trial protocol, made up the cohort. Peripheral blood mononuclear cells were collected from each patient pretreatment and during treatment, giving between 1 and 8 total time points per patient. The Qiagen DNeasy Blood extraction kit was used to purify genomic DNA from total PBMCs and tumor samples. PBMCs were collected pretreatment and during treatment and were isolated and stored as previously described.

Rearrangement joined TRBV5-6 to TRBJ2-6; a tentative D match to TRBD1 spans 6 bases. The sample here was PBMCs, taken around atezolizumab (anti-PD-L1) treatment. The source of this sequence is a man aged 45-65 years with urothelial cancer. CDR3 protein: CASSSTGQYLSGANVLTF. The DNA sequence follows: TGTGCCAGCAGCTCTACTGGACAGTACCTCTCTGGGGCCAACGTCCTGACTTTC. Joined to the reference TRBV5-6 and TRBJ2-6 proteins, this CDR3 gives the full variable domain: DAGVTQSPTHLIKTRGQQVTLRCSPKSGHDTVSWYQQALGQGPQFIFQYYEEEERQRGNFPDRFSGHQFPNYSSELNVNALLLGDSALYLCASSSTGQYLSGANVLTFGAGSRLTVL.